The clone carrying this TCR beta chain was detected a few times. Antigen specificity is unknown. This record comes from a study of identical twins. TCRdb used MiXCR to reprocess the 5' RACE reads, holding one entry per CDR3 protein. The data contain 1.5 million to 2 million distinct CDR3 sequences, less than 40% of them seen just once; the ten biggest clones take up around 0.25%. Study results and limitations: Instead of following the same donors, the conclusions were based on cross-sectional statistical analysis.

The source of this sequence is a newborn girl in good health. The sequencing sample was made of cord blood.

The DNA for the CDR3 is TGTGCCAGCAGTTCGATAGGTGTCTCCGAGCAGTACTTC. As protein: CASSSIGVSEQYF. The V and J genes are TRBV12-3 or TRBV12-4 and TRBJ2-4, with unresolved D. The DNA end favors TRBJ2-7, so the J call may be wrong. The CDR3 totals 13 residues.